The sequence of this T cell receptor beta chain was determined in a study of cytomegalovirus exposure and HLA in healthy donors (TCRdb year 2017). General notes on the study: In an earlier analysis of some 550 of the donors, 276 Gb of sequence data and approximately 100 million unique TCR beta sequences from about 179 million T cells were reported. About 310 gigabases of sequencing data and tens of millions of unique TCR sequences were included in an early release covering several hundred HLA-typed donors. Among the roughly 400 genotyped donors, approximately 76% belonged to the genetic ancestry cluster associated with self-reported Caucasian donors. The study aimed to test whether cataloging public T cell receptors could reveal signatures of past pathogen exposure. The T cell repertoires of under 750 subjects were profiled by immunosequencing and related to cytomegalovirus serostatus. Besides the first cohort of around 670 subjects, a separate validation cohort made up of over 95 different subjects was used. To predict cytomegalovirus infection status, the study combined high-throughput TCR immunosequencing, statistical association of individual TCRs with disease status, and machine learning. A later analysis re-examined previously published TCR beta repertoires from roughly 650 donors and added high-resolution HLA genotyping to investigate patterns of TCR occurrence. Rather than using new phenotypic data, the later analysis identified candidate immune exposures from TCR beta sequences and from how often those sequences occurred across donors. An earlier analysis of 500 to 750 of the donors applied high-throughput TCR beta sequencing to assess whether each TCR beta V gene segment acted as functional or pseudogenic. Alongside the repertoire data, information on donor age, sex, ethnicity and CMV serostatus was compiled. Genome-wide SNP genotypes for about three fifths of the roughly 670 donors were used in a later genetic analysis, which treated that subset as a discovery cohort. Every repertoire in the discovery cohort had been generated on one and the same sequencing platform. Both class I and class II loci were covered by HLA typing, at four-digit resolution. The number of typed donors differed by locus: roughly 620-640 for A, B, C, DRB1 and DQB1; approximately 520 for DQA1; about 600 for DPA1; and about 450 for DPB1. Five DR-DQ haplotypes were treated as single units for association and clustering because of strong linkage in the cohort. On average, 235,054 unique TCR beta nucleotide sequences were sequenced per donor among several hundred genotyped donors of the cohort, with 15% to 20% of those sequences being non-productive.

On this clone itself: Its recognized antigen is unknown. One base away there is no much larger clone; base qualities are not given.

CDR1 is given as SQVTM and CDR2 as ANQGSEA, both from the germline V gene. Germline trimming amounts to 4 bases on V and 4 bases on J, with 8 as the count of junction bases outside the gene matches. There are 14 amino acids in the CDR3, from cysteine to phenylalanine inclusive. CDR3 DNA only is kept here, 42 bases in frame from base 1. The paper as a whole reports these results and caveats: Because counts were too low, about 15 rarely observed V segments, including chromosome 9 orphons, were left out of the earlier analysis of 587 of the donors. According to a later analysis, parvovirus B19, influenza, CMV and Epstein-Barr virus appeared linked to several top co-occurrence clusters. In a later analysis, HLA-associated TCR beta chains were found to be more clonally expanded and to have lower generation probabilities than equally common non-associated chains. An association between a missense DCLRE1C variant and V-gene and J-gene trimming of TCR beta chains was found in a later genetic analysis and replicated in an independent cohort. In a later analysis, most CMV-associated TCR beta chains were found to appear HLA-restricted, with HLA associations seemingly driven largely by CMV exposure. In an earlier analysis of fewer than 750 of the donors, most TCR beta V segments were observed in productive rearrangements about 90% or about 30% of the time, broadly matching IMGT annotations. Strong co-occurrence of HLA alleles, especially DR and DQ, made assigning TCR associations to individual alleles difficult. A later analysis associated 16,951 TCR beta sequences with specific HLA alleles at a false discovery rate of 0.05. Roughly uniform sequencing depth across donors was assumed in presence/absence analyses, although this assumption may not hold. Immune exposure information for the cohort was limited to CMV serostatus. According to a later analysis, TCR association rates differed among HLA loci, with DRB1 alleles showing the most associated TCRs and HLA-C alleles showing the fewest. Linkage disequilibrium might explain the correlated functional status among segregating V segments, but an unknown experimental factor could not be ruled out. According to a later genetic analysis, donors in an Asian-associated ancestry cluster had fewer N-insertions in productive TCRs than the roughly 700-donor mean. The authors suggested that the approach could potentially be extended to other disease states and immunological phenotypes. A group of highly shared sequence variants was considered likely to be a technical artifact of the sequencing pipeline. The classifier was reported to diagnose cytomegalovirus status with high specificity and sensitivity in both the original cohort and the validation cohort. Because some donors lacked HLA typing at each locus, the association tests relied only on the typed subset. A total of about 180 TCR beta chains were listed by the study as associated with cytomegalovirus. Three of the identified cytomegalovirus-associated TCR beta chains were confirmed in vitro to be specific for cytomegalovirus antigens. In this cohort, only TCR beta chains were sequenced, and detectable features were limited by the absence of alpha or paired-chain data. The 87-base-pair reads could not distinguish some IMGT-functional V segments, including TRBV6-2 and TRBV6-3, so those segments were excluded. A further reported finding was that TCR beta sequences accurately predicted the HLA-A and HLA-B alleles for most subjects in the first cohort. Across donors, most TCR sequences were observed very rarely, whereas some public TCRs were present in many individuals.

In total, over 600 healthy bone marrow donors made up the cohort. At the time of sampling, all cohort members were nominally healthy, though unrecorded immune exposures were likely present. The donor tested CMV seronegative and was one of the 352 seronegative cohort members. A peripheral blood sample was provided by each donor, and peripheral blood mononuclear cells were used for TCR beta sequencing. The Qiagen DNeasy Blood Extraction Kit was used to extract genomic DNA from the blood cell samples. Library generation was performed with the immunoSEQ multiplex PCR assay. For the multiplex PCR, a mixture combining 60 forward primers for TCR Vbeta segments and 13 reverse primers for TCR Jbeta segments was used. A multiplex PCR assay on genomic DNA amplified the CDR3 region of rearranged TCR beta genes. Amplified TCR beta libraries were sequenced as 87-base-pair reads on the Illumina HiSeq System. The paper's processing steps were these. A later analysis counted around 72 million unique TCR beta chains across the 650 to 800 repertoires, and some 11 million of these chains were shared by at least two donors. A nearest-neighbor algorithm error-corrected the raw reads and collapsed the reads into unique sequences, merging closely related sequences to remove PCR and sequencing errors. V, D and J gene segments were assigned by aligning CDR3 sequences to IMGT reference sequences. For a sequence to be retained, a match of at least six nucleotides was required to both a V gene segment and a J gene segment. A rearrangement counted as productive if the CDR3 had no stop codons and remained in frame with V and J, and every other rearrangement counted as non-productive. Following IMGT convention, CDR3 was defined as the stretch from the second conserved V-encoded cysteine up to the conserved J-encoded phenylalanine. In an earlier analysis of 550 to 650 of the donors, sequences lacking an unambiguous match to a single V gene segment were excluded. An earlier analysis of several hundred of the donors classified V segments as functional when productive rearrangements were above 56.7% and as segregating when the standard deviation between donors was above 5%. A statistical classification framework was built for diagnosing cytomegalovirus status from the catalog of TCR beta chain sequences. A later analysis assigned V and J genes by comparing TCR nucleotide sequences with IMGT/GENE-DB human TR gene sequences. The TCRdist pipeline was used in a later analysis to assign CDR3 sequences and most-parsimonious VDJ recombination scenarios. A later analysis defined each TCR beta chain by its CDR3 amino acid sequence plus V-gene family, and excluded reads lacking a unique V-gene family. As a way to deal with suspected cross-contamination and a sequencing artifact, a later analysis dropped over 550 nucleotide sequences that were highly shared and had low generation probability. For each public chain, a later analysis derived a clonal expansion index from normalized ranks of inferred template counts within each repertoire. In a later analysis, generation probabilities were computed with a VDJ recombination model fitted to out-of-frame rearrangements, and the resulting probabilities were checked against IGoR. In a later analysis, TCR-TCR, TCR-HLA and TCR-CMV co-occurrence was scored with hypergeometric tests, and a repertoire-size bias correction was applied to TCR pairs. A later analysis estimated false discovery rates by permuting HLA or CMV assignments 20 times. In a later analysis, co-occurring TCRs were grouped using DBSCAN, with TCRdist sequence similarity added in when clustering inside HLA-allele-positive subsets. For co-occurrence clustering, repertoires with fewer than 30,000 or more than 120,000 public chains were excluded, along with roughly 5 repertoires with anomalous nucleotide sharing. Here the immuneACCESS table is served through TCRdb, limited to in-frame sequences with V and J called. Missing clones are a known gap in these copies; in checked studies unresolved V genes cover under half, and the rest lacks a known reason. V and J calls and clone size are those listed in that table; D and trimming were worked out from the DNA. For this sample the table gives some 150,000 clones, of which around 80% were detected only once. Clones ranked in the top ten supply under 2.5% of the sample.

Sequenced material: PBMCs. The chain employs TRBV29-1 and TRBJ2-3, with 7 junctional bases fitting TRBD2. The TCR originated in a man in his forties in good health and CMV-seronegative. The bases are TGCAGCGTTGGCCCTACTAGCGTCTCAGATACGCAGTATTTT. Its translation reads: CSVGPTSVSDTQYF.